This section outlines one T cell receptor beta chain sequence together with its context. The data belong to a study of blood T cells in healthy people across ages. The CDR3 has 14 amino acids. Deletions cut 4 bases from V and 0 bases from J, with 7 bases between. Germline CDR1 and CDR2: SGHRS and YFSETQ. The authors ran a second PCR of roughly 6 to 12 cycles using a sample-barcoded 5' primer and a J-beta primer mix. TCRdb re-called the 5' RACE reads with MiXCR, one entry per CDR3 protein. The sample yields approximately 780,000 distinct CDR3 sequences, around 25% seen once. These same records also appear under a second study, on T cells of mothers and their children. That source notes: A few healthy Caucasian mothers gave samples, and so did their six children.

The genes are TRBV5-1 and TRBJ1-4; D unclear. The clonotype was recovered from a boy younger than 18 in good health. The sample taken for sequencing was blood. DNA for the CDR3: TGCGCCAGCAGCATCGGGACAACTAATGAAAAACTGTTTTTT. The encoded protein is CASSIGTTNEKLFF.